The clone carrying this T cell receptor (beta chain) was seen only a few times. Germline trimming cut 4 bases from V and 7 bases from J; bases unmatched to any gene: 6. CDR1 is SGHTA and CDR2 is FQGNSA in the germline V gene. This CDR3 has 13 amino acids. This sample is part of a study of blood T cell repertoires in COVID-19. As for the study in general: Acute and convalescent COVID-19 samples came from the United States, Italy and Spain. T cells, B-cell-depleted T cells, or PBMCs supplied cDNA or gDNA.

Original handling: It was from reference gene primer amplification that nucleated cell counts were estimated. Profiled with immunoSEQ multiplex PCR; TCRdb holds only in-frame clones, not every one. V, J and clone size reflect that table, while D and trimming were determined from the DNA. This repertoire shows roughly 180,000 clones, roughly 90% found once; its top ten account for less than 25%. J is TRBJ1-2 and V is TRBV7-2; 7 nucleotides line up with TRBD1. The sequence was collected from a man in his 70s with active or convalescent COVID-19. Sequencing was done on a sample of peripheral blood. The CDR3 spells CASSSDRWIGYTF. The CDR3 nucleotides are TGTGCCAGCAGCTCGGACAGGTGGATTGGCTACACCTTC.